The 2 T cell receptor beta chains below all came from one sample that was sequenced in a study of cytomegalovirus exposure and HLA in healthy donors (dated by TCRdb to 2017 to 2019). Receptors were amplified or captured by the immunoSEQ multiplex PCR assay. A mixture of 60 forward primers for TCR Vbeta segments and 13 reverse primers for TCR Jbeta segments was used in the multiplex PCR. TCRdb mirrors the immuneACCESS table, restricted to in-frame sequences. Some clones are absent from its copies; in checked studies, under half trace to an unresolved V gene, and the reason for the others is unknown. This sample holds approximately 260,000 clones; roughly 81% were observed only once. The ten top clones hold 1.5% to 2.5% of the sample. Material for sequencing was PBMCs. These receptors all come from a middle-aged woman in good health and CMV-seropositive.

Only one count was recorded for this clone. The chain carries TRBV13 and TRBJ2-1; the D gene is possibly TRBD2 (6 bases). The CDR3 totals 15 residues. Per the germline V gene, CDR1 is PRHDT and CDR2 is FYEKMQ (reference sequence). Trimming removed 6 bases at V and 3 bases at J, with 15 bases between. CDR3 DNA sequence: TGTGCCAGCAGTCTCCTGGACGGGAGCTACAATGAGCAGTTCTTC. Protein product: CASSLLDGSYNEQFF.

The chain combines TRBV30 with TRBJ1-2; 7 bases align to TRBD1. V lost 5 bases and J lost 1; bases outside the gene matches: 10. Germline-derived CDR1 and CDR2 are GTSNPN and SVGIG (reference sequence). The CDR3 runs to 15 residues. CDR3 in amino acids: CAWQGEGDLNYGYTF. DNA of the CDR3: TGTGCCTGGCAGGGGGAAGGGGATCTTAACTATGGCTACACCTTC.